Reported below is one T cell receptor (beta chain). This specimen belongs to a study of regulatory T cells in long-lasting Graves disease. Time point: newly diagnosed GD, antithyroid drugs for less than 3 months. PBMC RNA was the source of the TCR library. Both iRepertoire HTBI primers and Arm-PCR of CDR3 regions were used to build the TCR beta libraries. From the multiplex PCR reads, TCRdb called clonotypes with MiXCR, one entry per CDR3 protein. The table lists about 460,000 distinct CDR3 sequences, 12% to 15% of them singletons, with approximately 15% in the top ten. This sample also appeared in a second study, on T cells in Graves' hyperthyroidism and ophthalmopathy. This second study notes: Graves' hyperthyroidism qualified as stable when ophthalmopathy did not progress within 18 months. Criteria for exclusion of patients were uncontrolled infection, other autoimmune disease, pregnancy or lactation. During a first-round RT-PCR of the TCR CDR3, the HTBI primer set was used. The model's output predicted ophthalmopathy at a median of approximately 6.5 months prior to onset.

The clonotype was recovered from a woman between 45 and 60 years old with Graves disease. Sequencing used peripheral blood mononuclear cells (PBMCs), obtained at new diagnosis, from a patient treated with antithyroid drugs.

This CDR3 is CASSSSGDCGYTF. The CDR3 nucleotides read TGTGCCAGCAGCTCCTCAGGGGACTGTGGCTACACCTTC. The chain uses TRBV7-9 and TRBJ1-2, with D tentatively TRBD1 (6 bases). V lost 4 bases and J 7 bases, leaving 13 bases between the germline ends. CDR1 is SEHNR and CDR2 is FQNEAQ in the germline V gene (reference sequence). The CDR3 is made up of 13 amino acids.